This is a list of T cell receptor beta chains from one sample in a study of T cell responses to AZD1222 COVID-19 vaccine. Assay used: immunoSEQ multiplex PCR; TCRdb lists only in-frame clones, some missing. The table shows 120,000 to 150,000 clones, with 85% to 95% occurring only once. This specimen was peripheral blood, taken on day 0 of AZD1222 vaccination. The receptors stem from an adult in good health. The CDR3 runs from the conserved cysteine through the conserved F or W. The order of the fields is D gene, V gene, CDR3 protein. D genes are given only for firm matches.

.	TRBV7-3	CASSLTFGSESEQFF
TRBD2	TRBV11-2	CASSRLAGEGTQYF
.	TRBV7-2	CASSLKGGWEYGYTF
.	TRBV6-1	CASSEYPGGRGEKLFF
.	TRBV6-5	CASELYGDNTEAFF
.	TRBV29-1	CSVVPANTEAFF
.	TRBV5-1	CASSLEGQNTEAFF
TRBD1	TRBV15	CATSSRTGVNTEAFF
.	TRBV5-6	CASSGQGNTIYF
TRBD2	TRBV4-2	CASSHPPSGPDEQFF
.	TRBV18	CASSPPRETQYF
.	TRBV27	CASRSIKGGRSNQPQHF
TRBD2	TRBV3-1/TRBV3-2	CASSSNSGRAGGELFF
.	TRBV3-1/TRBV3-2	CASSPGRAGTEAFF
.	TRBV6-5	CASSYSRGGTEAFF
.	TRBV21-1	CASSKSRKPGGFGNTIYF
.	TRBV9	CASSVGSNQPQHF
TRBD1	TRBV6-6	CASSSPRDRVSYGYTF
.	TRBV6-5	CASRYSVEPNTEAFF
TRBD2	TRBV9	CASSVGLAGVRNEQFF
.	TRBV30	CAWSQGTNEKLFF
.	TRBV7-9	CASSLSRGPYEQYF
.	TRBV5-5	CASSQAGVSYNEQFF
TRBD1	TRBV6-5	CATQSLQGGITEAFF
.	TRBV11-2	CASSLRVSPSTNEKLFF
.	TRBV21-1	CASSNGDRNTEAFF
TRBD2	TRBV2	CASTKRDSGRGELFF
.	TRBV9	CASSGTGVLGVNTEAFF
.	TRBV12-3/TRBV12-4	CASSFFHEQFF
TRBD2	TRBV13	CASSLGRLAGGTYEQYF
.	TRBV6-1	CASSVFWESSGNTIYF
.	TRBV19	CASSPRTLHNEQFF
.	TRBV7-9	CASSLRGGNQPQHF
.	TRBV5-1	CASSFMGFQETQYF
TRBD1	TRBV9	CASSLTGGDEKLFF
TRBD1	TRBV27	CASSLTGDYNSPLHF
TRBD1	TRBV19	CASSTGQVSGNTIYF
.	TRBV9	CASSVVGGNTGELFF
.	TRBV2	CASSETSATLYNEQFF
.	TRBV6-4	CASTGSEPTPSHYEQYF
.	TRBV10-3	CAIKDTTNTEAFF
.	TRBV11-3	CASSSLTRAGTEAFF
.	TRBV4-1	CASSQGQGSGYTGELFF
.	TRBV19	CASSNPGGQRTYEQYF
.	TRBV5-6	CASSLFPGNYGYTF
TRBD1	TRBV6-5	CASSYTGDRNEKLFF
TRBD1	TRBV5-4	CASSQQGTGDQPQHF
.	TRBV9	CASRVGHGAGFGGYTF
.	TRBV12-5	CASGLVYGGEAFF